These T cell receptor beta chains were read from a single sample in a study of T cell repertoires in cytomegalovirus infection. One entry per CDR3 protein, called by TCRdb with MiXCR from the reads. The profile shows approximately 320,000 distinct CDR3 sequences, 9.5% of them singletons. The sample taken for sequencing was PBMCs. These receptors were taken from a human donor in good health (CMV status not recorded). Some clones in this sample may be carry-over from other donors' samples. Each CDR3 is given with its conserved first and last residue. A D gene is named only where the DNA matches it firmly. Rows give clone size only sometimes, using once, few, many, or a class for an expanded clone.

v_call,d_call,j_call,clone_size,cdr3_nt,cdr3_aa
TRBV7-6,NA,TRBJ1-2,many,TGTGCCAGCAGCTTGCAGGCTCCTAACTATGGCTACACCTTC,CASSLQAPNYGYTF
TRBV6-2/TRBV6-3,TRBD2,TRBJ2-1,NA,TGTGCCAGCAGTTACATTTTAGCGGGGAATGAGCAGTTCTTC,CASSYILAGNEQFF
TRBV7-2,NA,TRBJ1-1,many,TGTGCCAGCAGCCCCACTTACAGGGCCCTCTACACTGAAGCTTTCTTT,CASSPTYRALYTEAFF
TRBV7-6,NA,TRBJ1-2,many,TGTGCCAGCGGACCGGCAGGAGAAGTCTCTATGGGCTACACCTTC,CASGPAGEVSMGYTF
TRBV4-2,NA,TRBJ2-5,few,TGTGCCAGCAGCCAAGAGGGAGAGACCCAGTACTTC,CASSQEGETQYF
TRBV25-1,TRBD1,TRBJ2-7,few,TGTGCCAGCAGTCCCCGACAGGGTCGGACCTACGAGCAGTACTTC,CASSPRQGRTYEQYF
TRBV4-3,NA,TRBJ2-5,NA,TGCGCCAGCAGCTTCGACAGGACGCAAGAGACCCAGTACTTC,CASSFDRTQETQYF
TRBV4-1,NA,TRBJ1-4,few,TGCGCCAGCAGCCAAATATCGGGGGCGAAAGAAAAACTGTTTTTT,CASSQISGAKEKLFF
TRBV6-5,TRBD2,TRBJ2-2,NA,TGTGCCAGCAGTTTAGCGGGGGGCCACACCGGGGAGCTGTTTTTT,CASSLAGGHTGELFF
TRBV7-2,TRBD2,TRBJ2-5,NA,TGTGCCAGCAGCAGGACGACTAGCCGGGGGGAGACCCAGTACTTC,CASSRTTSRGETQYF
TRBV7-2,NA,TRBJ1-5,many,TGTGCCAGCACCTCACAGCCAGCCGGGAATCAGCCCCAGCATTTT,CASTSQPAGNQPQHF
TRBV25-1,NA,TRBJ2-1,NA,TGTGCCAGCAGTGAATTCGATGAGCAGTTCTTC,CASSEFDEQFF
TRBV25-1,TRBD2,TRBJ2-1,NA,TGTGCCAGCAAACCGACTAGCGGCTCCTACAATGAGCAGTTCTTC,CASKPTSGSYNEQFF
TRBV2,NA,TRBJ2-7,many,TGTGCCAGCAGGTTTAACAGGATAGGCGTGAGCTCCTACGAGCAGTACTTC,CASRFNRIGVSSYEQYF
TRBV7-2,TRBD2,TRBJ2-7,few,TGTGCCAGCAGCTTAGCTCTGGGACTAGCGGGAGGGTTGACCTACGAGCAGTACTTC,CASSLALGLAGGLTYEQYF
TRBV6-2/TRBV6-3,NA,TRBJ1-1,NA,TGTGCCAGCAGTTGGGAAAGTAACACTGAAGCTTTCTTT,CASSWESNTEAFF
TRBV11-2,TRBD1,TRBJ2-2,few,TGTGCCAGCAGCGTGACAGGGGGCAGCCTCAACACCGGGGAGCTGTTTTTT,CASSVTGGSLNTGELFF
TRBV4-2,NA,TRBJ2-1,many,TGTGCCAGCAGCCAAGTCTCAGAGTACAATGAGCAGTTCTTC,CASSQVSEYNEQFF
TRBV7-2,TRBD2,TRBJ2-5,many,TGTGCCAGCAGCTTACGATTAACTCCGGGAGGAGAGACCCAGTACTTC,CASSLRLTPGGETQYF
TRBV6-1,NA,TRBJ2-1,few,TGTGCCAGCAGTTGGGAGGCGTACTACAATGAGCAGTTCTTC,CASSWEAYYNEQFF
TRBV20-1,NA,TRBJ1-2,many,TGCAGTGCTAGTGCCGGGAATGGCTACACCTTC,CSASAGNGYTF
TRBV27,TRBD1,TRBJ2-1,NA,TGTGCCAGCAGTTTAGACAGGGGGCTACGTAATGAGCAGTTCTTC,CASSLDRGLRNEQFF
TRBV7-9,TRBD1,TRBJ1-1,many,TGTGCCAGCAGCTTGGGACAGATGAACACTGAAGCTTTCTTT,CASSLGQMNTEAFF
TRBV7-8,NA,TRBJ1-6,NA,TGTGCCAGCACCTCTAGGGGGGCGATGAATTCACCCCTCCACTTT,CASTSRGAMNSPLHF
TRBV7-2,NA,TRBJ2-7,few,TGTGCCAGCAGCTTAGCGGCCCTGGGAGAGCAGTACTTC,CASSLAALGEQYF
TRBV7-9,NA,TRBJ2-7,few,TGTGCCAGCAGCCCGACAGCAGGTCCCTACGAGCAGTACTTC,CASSPTAGPYEQYF
TRBV9,NA,TRBJ1-3,NA,TGTGCCAGCAGCGCGGCGGGGGGGTCCTCTGGAAACACCATATATTTT,CASSAAGGSSGNTIYF
TRBV29-1,TRBD1,TRBJ1-3,few,TGCAGCGTGGGACAGACCTCTGGAAACACCATATATTTT,CSVGQTSGNTIYF
TRBV7-9,NA,TRBJ1-5,many,TGTGCCAGCAGCTTGGACAGCCAGTCGGATCAGCCCCAGCATTTT,CASSLDSQSDQPQHF
TRBV6-2/TRBV6-3,TRBD1,TRBJ1-3,many,TGTGCCAGCAGTTACTCAACAGGGGCTGGAAACACCATATATTTT,CASSYSTGAGNTIYF
TRBV7-3,NA,TRBJ2-5,many,TGTGCCAGCAGCCCGAGCGGAACCGGTCGGGGAGCCCAGTACTTC,CASSPSGTGRGAQYF
TRBV12-3/TRBV12-4,NA,TRBJ1-5,many,TGTGCCAGCAGTCTTACGGGGTTGCGGAGCAATCAGCCCCAGCATTTT,CASSLTGLRSNQPQHF
TRBV7-2,TRBD1,TRBJ2-7,many,TGTGCCAGCAGCCGTTCGGGACAGGCCGTCTACGAGCAGTACTTC,CASSRSGQAVYEQYF
TRBV7-9,TRBD1,TRBJ1-1,many,TGTGCCAGCAGCTTAAAACAGGGGAGGAAGAACACTGAAGCTTTCTTT,CASSLKQGRKNTEAFF
TRBV28,NA,TRBJ1-1,many,TGTGCCAGCAGTTCCAAGCCTCAAAGTCTGGGAGCTTTCTTT,CASSSKPQSLGAFF
TRBV29-1,NA,TRBJ2-2,many,TGCAGCGTTGTGGGGGTGAGCGGGGAGCTGTTTTTT,CSVVGVSGELFF
TRBV27,NA,TRBJ1-2,few,TGTGCCAGCAGTCCCTTTGGGCAGGGCGAGAGGGGCTACACCTTC,CASSPFGQGERGYTF
TRBV25-1,NA,TRBJ1-1,few,TGTGCCAGCAGTGAATATATAGGGTCGAACACTGAAGCTTTCTTT,CASSEYIGSNTEAFF
TRBV6-2/TRBV6-3,TRBD2,TRBJ2-7,many,TGTGCCAGCAGTTACGGTAGCGGGAGACTCTTGGGCTACGAGCAGTACTTC,CASSYGSGRLLGYEQYF
TRBV12-3/TRBV12-4,TRBD2,TRBJ2-2,NA,TGTGCCAGCAGTTTTAGTTTAAGCGGGAGGAACACCGGGGAGCTGTTTTTT,CASSFSLSGRNTGELFF
TRBV20-1,TRBD2,TRBJ2-1,NA,TGCAGTGCTAGAAGCCCAACTAGCGGGGGTCGGAATGAGCAGTTCTTC,CSARSPTSGGRNEQFF
TRBV6-5,NA,TRBJ2-1,few,TGTGCCAGCAGTTCATCCGTCGGGACGGTCTACAATGAGCAGTTCTTC,CASSSSVGTVYNEQFF
TRBV6-5,NA,TRBJ2-2,many,TGTGCCAGCAGTTACTCCGGTGGGTCCGGGGAGCTGTTTTTT,CASSYSGGSGELFF
TRBV11-2,NA,TRBJ1-2,many,TGTGCCAGCAGCCGACGCGAAAATTATGGCTACACCTTC,CASSRRENYGYTF
TRBV2,NA,TRBJ1-1,many,TGTGCCAGCAGCGACTACAGGGTCGGAACAGCTTTCTTT,CASSDYRVGTAFF
TRBV6-6,NA,TRBJ2-1,NA,TGTGCCAGCAGTTACTCGACTGAGGGTGAGCAGTTCTTC,CASSYSTEGEQFF
TRBV2,NA,TRBJ2-7,NA,TGTGCCAGCACGCCAGACTACGAGCAGTACTTC,CASTPDYEQYF
TRBV20-1,NA,TRBJ1-1,few,TGCAGTGCCCTTACCTCACAGCCGAAGAACACTGAAGCTTTCTTT,CSALTSQPKNTEAFF
TRBV7-2,NA,TRBJ1-3,many,TGTGCCAGCAGCTTAGGACAGTCCGGATCTGGAAACACCATATATTTT,CASSLGQSGSGNTIYF
TRBV7-3,NA,TRBJ1-6,NA,TGTGCCAGCAGCTCCGATCCCCTATCACCCCTCCACTTT,CASSSDPLSPLHF